The following is a T cell receptor (beta chain) sequence with its context. These data come from a study of blood T cell repertoires in COVID-19. Study background: Acute and convalescent COVID-19 samples came from the United States, Italy and Spain. PBMCs, B-cell-depleted T cells, or T cells were the source of the cDNA or gDNA that made up the material.

As originally analysed: Quantification of nucleated cells was approximated via reference gene primer amplification. Sequencing used immunoSEQ multiplex PCR; TCRdb keeps in-frame clones, though not all of them. The V and J calls and clone size come from that table; D and trimming were worked out from the DNA. The sample records approximately 160,000 clones, 85% to 95% being singletons. The sequence was obtained from a man between 50 and 59 years old with acute or convalescent COVID-19. The specimen was peripheral blood.

CDR3 nucleotide sequence: TGTGCCAGCAGTTTACAGGGATCCAGGTATGGCTACACCTTC. Amino acids: CASSLQGSRYGYTF. The rearrangement links TRBV5-4 to TRBJ1-2; TRBD1 is a possible D gene (6 bases). Germline CDR1 and CDR2: SGHNT and YYREEE (reference sequence). Between the trimmed V and J ends, which lost 5 bases and 5 bases, there was a span of 16 bases. The CDR3 is 14 residues long. Full variable domain (outside the CDR3, taken from reference TRBV5-4 and TRBJ1-2): ETGVTQSPTHLIKTRGQQVTLRCSSQSGHNTVSWYQQALGQGPQFIFQYYREEENGRGNFPPRFSGLQFPNYSSELNVNALELDDSALYLCASSLQGSRYGYTFGSGTRLTVV.